Shown below are 25 T cell receptor beta chains from a single sample sequenced in a study of shared T cell receptors in the human thymus. The assay was immunoSEQ multiplex PCR, and TCRdb's table has in-frame clones only and misses some. The sample shows hundreds of thousands of clones, around 87% of them seen only once. The data were also submitted as part of a second study, on human thymus T cells.

The sequenced sample was thymocytes. Receptor source: a boy younger than two with a congenital heart defect.

The chain recombines TRBV11-2 with TRBJ2-5, with 8 bases lining up with TRBD2. Trimming removed 1 base from V and 5 bases from J; junction bases left unmatched: 9. This CDR3 has 16 amino acids. Per germline, CDR1 SGHAT and CDR2 FQNNGV. DNA for the CDR3: TGTGCCAGCAGCTTAGCCGGTAGCGGGAATAGGGAGACCCAGTACTTC. It encodes CASSLAGSGNRETQYF.

This sequence joins TRBV18 and TRBJ2-7, with unresolved D. From germline, CDR1 is KGHSH and CDR2 LQKENI. Trimming took 3 bases from V and 3 from J, leaving 9 bases between them. This CDR3 region has 13 residues. The chain's CDR3 is CASSPLPVYEQYF. The CDR3 DNA reads as TGTGCCAGCTCACCCCTGCCGGTCTACGAGCAGTACTTC.

This clone appeared once. Other DNA sequences in the sample encode the same CDR3. This chain links TRBV5-1 with TRBJ2-1; 7 bases are a match to TRBD1. This CDR3 has 17 residues. V was pared by 0 bases and J by 0 bases, with 6 bases of the junction left unmatched. CDR1 and CDR2 from the germline V gene are SGHRS and YFSETQ. CDR3 loop: CASSLVAGGSSYNEQFF. The CDR3 bases are TGCGCCAGCAGCTTGGTGGCAGGGGGTAGCTCCTACAATGAGCAGTTCTTC.

The chain joins TRBV25-1 to TRBJ2-7, with D maybe TRBD2 (5 bases). V shed 2 bases and J shed 2 bases, with 10 bases lying between them. CDR1 is MGHDK and CDR2 is SYGVNS in the germline V gene. The CDR3 contains 14 residues. CDR3 residues: CASSERGLPYEQYF. The CDR3 DNA reads as TGTGCCAGCAGTGAAAGAGGACTCCCCTACGAGCAGTACTTC.

V gene TRBV27 combines with J gene TRBJ1-1, with D maybe TRBD1 (6 bases). This CDR3 has 14 residues. Germline CDR1 and CDR2: MNHEY and SMNVEV (reference sequence). V was shortened by 6 bases and J by 5 bases, with 16 bases between the two germline ends. CDR3 in DNA: TGTGCCAGCAGCCATTCAGGGGCCGGGACTGAAGCTTTCTTT. Translated: CASSHSGAGTEAFF.

This chain connects TRBV5-4 to TRBJ2-5; 11 bases align to TRBD2. V gave up 4 bases and J gave up 7 bases; unmatched junction bases: 15. Germline V CDR1 and CDR2: SGHNT, YYREEE (reference sequence). The CDR3 loop spans 17 amino acids. CDR3 protein: CASSLTGLADPYGTQYF. The DNA for the CDR3 is TGTGCCAGCAGCCTTACGGGACTAGCGGACCCTTATGGGACCCAGTACTTC.

The chain is built from TRBV7-2 and TRBJ2-7; maybe TRBD2 (6 bases). Germline lookup yields CDR1 SGHTA and CDR2 FQGNSA. V was trimmed by 5 bases and J by 2 bases, leaving 10 bases between them. There are 13 residues in the CDR3. The DNA for the CDR3 is TGTGCCAGCAGCCGGAGGAGGGCCTACGAGCAGTACTTC. Residues: CASSRRRAYEQYF.

The chain combines TRBV5-6 with TRBJ2-2; the D gene is possibly TRBD2 (5 bases). This CDR3 has 15 residues. Trimming removed 4 bases at V and 7 bases at J, with 17 bases between. Germline V lookup: CDR1 SGHDT, CDR2 YYEEEE. The CDR3 loop reads CASSPRGGHGGELFF. In DNA form, the CDR3 reads TGTGCCAGCAGCCCCCGCGGCGGGCACGGCGGGGAGCTGTTTTTT.

The chain carries TRBV30 and TRBJ2-2; 8 bases are a match to TRBD2. Germline loops: CDR1 GTSNPN, CDR2 SVGIG (reference sequence). The V and J ends lost 2 bases and 8 bases, in that order; junction bases with no gene match: 7. The CDR3 runs 14 residues. The CDR3 spells CAWSPQRERGELFF. CDR3 DNA: TGTGCCTGGAGTCCCCAGCGGGAGCGAGGGGAGCTGTTTTTT.

V gene TRBV14 combines with J gene TRBJ2-1; perhaps TRBD2 as D (5 bases). In germline, CDR1 is SGHDN, CDR2 FVKESK. Trimming took 4 bases from V and 6 from J, leaving 10 bases between them. This CDR3 contains 13 residues. CDR3 amino acids: CASSRSEGNEQFF. DNA for the CDR3: TGTGCCAGCAGCCGAAGTGAGGGCAATGAGCAGTTCTTC.

V usage is TRBV2 and J usage is TRBJ2-7; the match to TRBD2 covers 10 bases. The germline CDR1 and CDR2 sequences are SNHLY and FYNNEI. The CDR3 spans 14 residues. Trimming took 6 bases from V and 2 from J; bases not matched to a gene: 4. CDR3 protein: CASRAGLAPYEQYF. Written as DNA, the CDR3 is TGTGCCAGCAGGGCGGGACTAGCGCCCTACGAGCAGTACTTC.

J is TRBJ2-7 and V is TRBV10-3, with a possible D match to TRBD2 (5 bases). Germline-derived CDR1 and CDR2 are ENHRY and SYGVKD. CDR3 length equals 17 residues. V was cut by 0 bases and J by 2 bases, with 17 bases left in between. The CDR3 coding sequence is TGTGCCATCAGTGAGTCGATGTCGGGATACGGAACCTACGAGCAGTACTTC. It is translated as CAISESMSGYGTYEQYF.

The chain couples TRBV28 to TRBJ1-5; 7 positions match TRBD1. The CDR3 consists of 19 residues. Germline CDR1 and CDR2: MDHEN and SYDVKM. With V trimmed by 8 bases and J by 0 bases, 19 bases remained unmatched. This CDR3 reads CASSITRDRNMTSNQPQHF. The DNA for the CDR3 is TGTGCCAGCTCGATAACCCGGGACAGAAACATGACTAGCAATCAGCCCCAGCATTTT.

The chain recombines TRBV27 with TRBJ2-3; D is uncertain. CDR1 is MNHEY, CDR2 SMNVEV, per germline (reference sequence). With 3 bases removed from V and 6 bases from J, the gap between germline ends came to 13 bases. The CDR3 consists of 14 residues. The CDR3 reads CASSFSKSGDTQYF. The CDR3 DNA follows: TGTGCCAGCAGTTTTAGCAAAAGTGGGGATACGCAGTATTTT.

The genes are TRBV4-1 and TRBJ2-3, with TRBD2 as a possible D gene (5 bases). V shed 0 bases and J shed 2 bases, with 9 bases lying between them. Germline loops: CDR1 MGHRA, CDR2 YSYEKL. The CDR3 consists of 15 residues. For the CDR3, the DNA is TGCGCCAGCAGCCAAGACCAGCGGAACACAGATACGCAGTATTTT. It codes for CASSQDQRNTDTQYF.

This clone was picked up a small number of times. The CDR3 is CASSPTYSGRDHTGELFF. CDR3 coding DNA: TGCGCCAGCAGCCCAACCTATAGCGGGAGAGACCACACCGGGGAGCTGTTTTTT. The V gene is TRBV4-3, the J gene TRBJ2-2; 9 bases line up with TRBD2. V lost 4 bases and J lost 3; bases outside the gene matches: 12. Germline V gives CDR1 LGHNA, CDR2 YSLEER. There are 18 residues in the CDR3.

The chain combines TRBV27 with TRBJ2-7; tentatively, D is TRBD1 (5 bases). V lost 6 bases, J lost 5 bases, and 20 bases lay in between. From germline, CDR1 is MNHEY and CDR2 SMNVEV (reference sequence). The CDR3 sequence is 15 residues long. The CDR3 reads CASSHLGAVANEQYF. As DNA, the CDR3 is TGTGCCAGCAGCCACCTTGGGGCCGTTGCTAACGAGCAGTACTTC.

The CDR3 sequence: CAWSRGLETQYF. CDR3 bases: TGTGCCTGGAGTAGGGGTTTGGAGACCCAGTACTTC. The J gene is TRBJ2-5, the V gene TRBV30; TRBD1 might be the D (5 bases). Germline V CDR1 and CDR2: GTSNPN, SVGIG (reference sequence). The CDR3 covers 12 residues. Trimming left V 2 bases short and J 5 bases short, with 9 bases between.

V gene TRBV28 combines with J gene TRBJ2-7; 10 nucleotides match TRBD2. The V gene's germline CDR1 is MDHEN and CDR2 SYDVKM. V shed 4 bases, J shed 2 bases, and the junction held 8 bases outside the gene matches. The CDR3 contains 16 residues. For the CDR3, the DNA is TGTGCCAGCAGTTGCCCCAGCGGGAGGGTCGCCTACGAGCAGTACTTC. Translated, it gives CASSCPSGRVAYEQYF.

This clone was seen just once. V and J are TRBV4-1 and TRBJ2-1, with D unclear. Germline CDR1 reads MGHRA; CDR2 reads YSYEKL. There are 15 residues in the CDR3. Trimming stripped 1 base from V and 7 bases from J, with 14 bases between. The DNA for the CDR3 is TGCGCCAGCAGCCAAGGGCCTAGATCAAGGAATGAGCAGTTCTTC. Translating gives CASSQGPRSRNEQFF.

The chain uses TRBV10-3 and TRBJ1-5; 10 nucleotides line up with TRBD1. J lost 8 bases, V lost 2 bases, and 3 bases had no gene match. Germline CDR1 ENHRY, CDR2 SYGVKD. The length of the CDR3 is 14 residues. Here the CDR3 DNA reads TGTGCCATCAGTGAGCTCGGACAGGGGGAGCCCCAGCATTTT. It is translated as CAISELGQGEPQHF.

The chain carries TRBV30 and TRBJ2-2, with 12 nucleotides matching TRBD2. Germline CDR1 GTSNPN, CDR2 SVGIG (reference sequence). The trim removed 4 bases at V and 4 bases at J, leaving 7 bases unmatched. The CDR3 totals 16 residues. The CDR3 here is CAWTNGLAGCTGELFF. In DNA form, the CDR3 reads TGTGCCTGGACCAACGGACTAGCGGGATGCACCGGGGAGCTGTTTTTT.

The J gene is TRBJ2-5, the V gene TRBV9; perhaps TRBD1 as D (9 bases). This CDR3 spans 18 amino acids. Per the germline V gene, CDR1 is SGDLS and CDR2 is YYNGEE. The ends were cut back, 0 bases at V and 2 bases at J, with 20 bases in the middle. The CDR3 DNA sequence: TGTGCCAGCAGCGTAGGCCGCGGGGGGACAGGGTGGCAAGAGACCCAGTACTTC. Protein product: CASSVGRGGTGWQETQYF.

The V call is TRBV5-3, the J call TRBJ2-7; 9 nucleotides align to TRBD1. TRBV5-3 is annotated as an ORF whose role is uncertain. The CDR3 extends over 15 amino acids. J gave up 4 bases and V 4 bases, and 9 bases lay outside the gene matches. For the CDR3, the DNA is TGTGCCAGAAGCCTGGGCAACAGGGGGCTGTACGAGCAGTACTTC. It specifies CARSLGNRGLYEQYF.

This sequence joins TRBV27 and TRBJ2-7; D uncertain. The ends were cut back, 3 bases at V and 6 bases at J, with 21 bases in the middle. Germline CDR1 reads MNHEY; CDR2 reads SMNVEV (reference sequence). This CDR3 comprises 16 residues. This chain's CDR3 is CASSLSLGRTPGEQYF. In DNA, the CDR3 is TGTGCCAGCAGTTTGTCGTTGGGCCGTACCCCTGGCGAGCAGTACTTC.